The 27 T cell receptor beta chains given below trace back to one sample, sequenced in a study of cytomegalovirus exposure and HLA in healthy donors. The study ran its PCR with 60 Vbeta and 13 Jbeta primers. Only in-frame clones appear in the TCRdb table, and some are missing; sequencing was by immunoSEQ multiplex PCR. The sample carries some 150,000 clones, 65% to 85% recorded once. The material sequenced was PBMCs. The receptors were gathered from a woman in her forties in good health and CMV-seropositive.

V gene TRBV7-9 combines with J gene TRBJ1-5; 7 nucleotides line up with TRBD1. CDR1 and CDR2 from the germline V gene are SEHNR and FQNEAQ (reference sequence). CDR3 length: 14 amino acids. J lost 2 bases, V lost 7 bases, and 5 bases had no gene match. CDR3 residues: CASTSGTGNQPQHF. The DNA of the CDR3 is TGTGCCAGCACATCCGGGACAGGCAATCAGCCCCAGCATTTT.

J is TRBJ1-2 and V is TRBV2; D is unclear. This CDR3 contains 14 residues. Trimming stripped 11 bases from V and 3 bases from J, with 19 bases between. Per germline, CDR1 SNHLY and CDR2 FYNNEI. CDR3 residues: CASGKEAADYGYTF. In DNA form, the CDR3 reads TGTGCCTCGGGCAAGGAGGCAGCGGACTATGGCTACACCTTC. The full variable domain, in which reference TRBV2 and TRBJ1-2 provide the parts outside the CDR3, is EPEVTQTPSHQVTQMGQEVILRCVPISNHLYFYWYRQILGQKVEFLVSFYNNEISEKSEIFDDQFSVERPDGSNFTLKIRSTKLEDSAMYFCASGKEAADYGYTFGSGTRLTVV.

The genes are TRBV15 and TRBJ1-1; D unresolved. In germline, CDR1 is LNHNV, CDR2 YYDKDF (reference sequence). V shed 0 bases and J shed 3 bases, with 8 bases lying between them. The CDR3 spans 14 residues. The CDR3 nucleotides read TGTGCCACCAGCAGAGATCTTCAGTACACTGAAGCTTTCTTT. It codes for CATSRDLQYTEAFF.

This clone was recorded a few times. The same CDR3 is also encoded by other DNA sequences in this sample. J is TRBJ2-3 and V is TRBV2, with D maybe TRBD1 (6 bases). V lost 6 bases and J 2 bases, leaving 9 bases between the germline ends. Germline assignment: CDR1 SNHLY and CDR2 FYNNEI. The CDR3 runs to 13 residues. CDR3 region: CASSGQITDTQYF. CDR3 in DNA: TGTGCCAGCAGCGGACAGATCACAGATACGCAGTATTTT.

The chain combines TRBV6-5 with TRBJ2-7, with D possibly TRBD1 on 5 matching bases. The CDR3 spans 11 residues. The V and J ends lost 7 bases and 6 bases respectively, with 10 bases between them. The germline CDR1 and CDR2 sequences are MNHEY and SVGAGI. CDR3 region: CASTQGSEQYF. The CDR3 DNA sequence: TGTGCCAGCACCCAGGGTTCCGAGCAGTACTTC.

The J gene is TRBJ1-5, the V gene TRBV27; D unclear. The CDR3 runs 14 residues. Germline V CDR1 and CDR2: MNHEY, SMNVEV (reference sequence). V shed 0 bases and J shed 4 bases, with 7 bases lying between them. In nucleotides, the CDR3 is TGTGCCAGCAGTTTATCGGCTTGGAATCAGCCCCAGCATTTT. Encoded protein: CASSLSAWNQPQHF.

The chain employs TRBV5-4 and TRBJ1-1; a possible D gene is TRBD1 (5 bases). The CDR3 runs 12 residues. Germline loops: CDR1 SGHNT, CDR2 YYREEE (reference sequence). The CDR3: CTTGDRDTEAFF. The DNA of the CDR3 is TGTACCACGGGGGATCGGGACACTGAAGCTTTCTTT.

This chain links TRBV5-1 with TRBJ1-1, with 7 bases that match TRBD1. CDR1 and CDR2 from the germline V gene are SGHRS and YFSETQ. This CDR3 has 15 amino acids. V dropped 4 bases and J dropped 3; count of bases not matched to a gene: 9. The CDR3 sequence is CASSHQGEEDTEAFF. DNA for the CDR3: TGCGCCAGCAGCCATCAGGGGGAAGAGGACACTGAAGCTTTCTTT.

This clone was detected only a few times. The CDR3 here is CASSLAGPPTDTQYF. The CDR3 DNA is TGCGCCAGCAGTCTAGCGGGCCCTCCCACAGATACGCAGTATTTT. The V and J genes are TRBV5-1 and TRBJ2-3, with 8 bases fitting TRBD2. Germline CDR1 SGHRS, CDR2 YFSETQ. This CDR3 region has 15 residues. V gave up 5 bases and J gave up 2 bases; unmatched junction bases: 7.

CDR3 region: CTSSQLRQGLITDTQYF. The CDR3 nucleotides are TGCACCAGCAGCCAACTCCGCCAGGGACTAATCACAGATACGCAGTATTTT. This chain uses TRBV1 with TRBJ2-3; the D call TRBD2 from the table was never checked on the DNA. TRBV1 is a pseudogene locus. CDR3 length: 17 amino acids.

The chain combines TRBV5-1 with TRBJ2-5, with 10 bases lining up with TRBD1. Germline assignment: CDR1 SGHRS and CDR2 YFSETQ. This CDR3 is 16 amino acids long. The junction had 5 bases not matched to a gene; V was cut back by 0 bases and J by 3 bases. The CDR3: CASSLGPGQGEETQYF. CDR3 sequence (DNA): TGCGCCAGCAGCTTGGGCCCAGGACAGGGGGAAGAGACCCAGTACTTC.

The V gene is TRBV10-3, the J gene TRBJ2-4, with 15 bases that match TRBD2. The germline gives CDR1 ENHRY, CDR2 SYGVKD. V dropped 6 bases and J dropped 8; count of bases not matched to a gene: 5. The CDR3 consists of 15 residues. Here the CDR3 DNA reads TGTGCCATCAGGGGGACTAGCGGGGGGCTGGACATTCAGTACTTC. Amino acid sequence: CAIRGTSGGLDIQYF.

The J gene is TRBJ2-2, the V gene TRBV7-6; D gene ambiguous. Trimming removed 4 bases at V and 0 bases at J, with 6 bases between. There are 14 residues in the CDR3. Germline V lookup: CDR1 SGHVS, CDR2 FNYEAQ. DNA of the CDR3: TGTGCCAGCAGCTCGCAGACGAACACCGGGGAGCTGTTTTTT. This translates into CASSSQTNTGELFF.

CDR3 DNA: TGTGCCAGTAGTAGGGCTGGATCTAACTATGGCTACACCTTC. This sequence encodes CASSRAGSNYGYTF. The J gene is TRBJ1-2, the V gene TRBV19; D unclear. There are 14 residues in the CDR3. Germline V gene lookup returns CDR1 LNHDA and CDR2 SQIVND (reference sequence). Trimming cost V 4 bases and J 0 bases, with 9 bases left between them.

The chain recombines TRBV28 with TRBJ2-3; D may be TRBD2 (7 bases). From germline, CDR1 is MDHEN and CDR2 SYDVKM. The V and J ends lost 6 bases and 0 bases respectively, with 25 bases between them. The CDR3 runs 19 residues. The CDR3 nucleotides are TGTGCCAGCAGCCCAGTATTTTCAATTGGGGGGGCTAGCACAGATACGCAGTATTTT. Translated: CASSPVFSIGGASTDTQYF.

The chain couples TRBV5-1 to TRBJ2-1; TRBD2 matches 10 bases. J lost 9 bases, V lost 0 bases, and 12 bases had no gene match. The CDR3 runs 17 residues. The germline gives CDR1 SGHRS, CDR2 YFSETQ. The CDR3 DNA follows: TGCGCCAGCAGCTTGGAGGGGCTAGCGGGGGTTTACGCTGAGCAGTTCTTC. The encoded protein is CASSLEGLAGVYAEQFF.

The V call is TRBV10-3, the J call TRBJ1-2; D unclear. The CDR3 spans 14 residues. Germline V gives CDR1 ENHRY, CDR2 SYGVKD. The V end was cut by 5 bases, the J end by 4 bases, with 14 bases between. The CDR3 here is CAISLQAEAYGYTF. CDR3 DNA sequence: TGTGCCATCAGTCTTCAAGCCGAAGCCTATGGCTACACCTTC.

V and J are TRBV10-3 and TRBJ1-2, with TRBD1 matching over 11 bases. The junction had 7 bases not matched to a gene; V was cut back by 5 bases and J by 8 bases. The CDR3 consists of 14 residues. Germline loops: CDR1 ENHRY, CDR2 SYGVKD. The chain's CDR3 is CAISTGTGGRGYTF. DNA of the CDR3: TGTGCCATCAGTACCGGGACAGGGGGTCGGGGCTACACCTTC.

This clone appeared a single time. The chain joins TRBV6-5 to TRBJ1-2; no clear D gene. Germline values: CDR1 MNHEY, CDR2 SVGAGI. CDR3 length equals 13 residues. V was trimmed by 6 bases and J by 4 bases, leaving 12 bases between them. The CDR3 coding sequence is TGTGCCAGCAGCTCCCCAGAAATCTATGGCTACACCTTC. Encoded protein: CASSSPEIYGYTF.

Written as DNA, the CDR3 is TGTGCCAGTAGACAAACGGGACAGGGGTATCAGCCCCAGCATTTT. It is translated as CASRQTGQGYQPQHF. The rearrangement links TRBV19 to TRBJ1-5; TRBD1 matches at 10 bases. Germline lookup yields CDR1 LNHDA and CDR2 SQIVND (reference sequence). This CDR3 spans 15 amino acids. The junction had 7 bases not matched to a gene; V was cut back by 6 bases and J by 5 bases.

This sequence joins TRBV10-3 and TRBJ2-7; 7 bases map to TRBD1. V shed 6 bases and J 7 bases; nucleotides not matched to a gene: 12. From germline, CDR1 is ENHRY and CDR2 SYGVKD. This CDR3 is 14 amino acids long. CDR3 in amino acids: CAISGQALGREQYF. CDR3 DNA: TGTGCCATCAGCGGACAGGCCTTAGGAAGAGAGCAGTACTTC.

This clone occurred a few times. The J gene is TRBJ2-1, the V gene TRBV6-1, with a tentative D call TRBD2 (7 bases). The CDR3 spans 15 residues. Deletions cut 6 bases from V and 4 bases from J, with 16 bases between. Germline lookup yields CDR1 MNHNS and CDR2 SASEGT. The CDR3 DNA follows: TGTGCCAGCAGAAAAAAAGGGGGGGGATACAATGAGCAGTTCTTC. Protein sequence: CASRKKGGGYNEQFF.

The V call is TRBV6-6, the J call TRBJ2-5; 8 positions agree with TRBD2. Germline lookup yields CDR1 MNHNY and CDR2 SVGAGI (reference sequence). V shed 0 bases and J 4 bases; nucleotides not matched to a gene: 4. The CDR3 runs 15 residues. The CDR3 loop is CASSYSGLVGETQYF. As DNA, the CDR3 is TGTGCCAGCAGTTACTCGGGACTAGTCGGAGAGACCCAGTACTTC.

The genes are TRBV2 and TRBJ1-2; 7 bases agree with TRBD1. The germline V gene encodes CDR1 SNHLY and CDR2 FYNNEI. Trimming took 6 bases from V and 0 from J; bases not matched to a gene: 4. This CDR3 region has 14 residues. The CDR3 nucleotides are TGTGCCAGCAGAGCCCAGGGGGCTAACTATGGCTACACCTTC. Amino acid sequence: CASRAQGANYGYTF.

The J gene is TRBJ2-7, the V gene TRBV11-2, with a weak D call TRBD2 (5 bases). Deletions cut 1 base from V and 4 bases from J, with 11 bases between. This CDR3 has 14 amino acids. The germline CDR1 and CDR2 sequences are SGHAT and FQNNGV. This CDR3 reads CASSLGTGRYEQYF. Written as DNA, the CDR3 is TGTGCCAGCAGCTTAGGGACTGGGAGATACGAGCAGTACTTC.

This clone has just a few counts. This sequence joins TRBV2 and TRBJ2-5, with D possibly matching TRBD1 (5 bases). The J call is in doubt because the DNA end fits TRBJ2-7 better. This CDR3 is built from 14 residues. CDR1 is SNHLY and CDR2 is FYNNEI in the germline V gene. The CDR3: CASTLTVSSYEQYF. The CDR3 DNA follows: TGTGCCAGCACCCTGACAGTTAGCTCCTACGAGCAGTACTTC.

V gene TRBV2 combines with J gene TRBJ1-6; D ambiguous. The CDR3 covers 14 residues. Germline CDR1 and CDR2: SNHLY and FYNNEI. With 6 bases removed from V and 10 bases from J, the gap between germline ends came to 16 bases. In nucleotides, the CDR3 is TGTGCCAGCAGATCGGGTTTAACGTGGTCACCCCTCCACTTT. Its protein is CASRSGLTWSPLHF.